This TCR beta chain was observed in a study of blood T cell repertoires in COVID-19. Study-wide background: The cDNA or gDNA used as material had been derived from T cells, B-cell-depleted T cells, or PBMCs.

The V gene's germline CDR1 is SGHAT and CDR2 FQNNGV. The CDR3 contains 14 residues. With 5 bases removed from V and 4 bases from J, the gap between germline ends came to 12 bases. Authors' analysis steps: Estimated nucleated cell counts came from reference gene primer amplification. Some clones are missing from TCRdb's copy, which holds only in-frame ones; the method was immunoSEQ multiplex PCR. Clone size and the V and J calls come from that table; the DNA yielded D and trimming. In the table there are approximately 210,000 clones, about four fifths of which are singletons. The TCR comes from a woman aged 40 to 55 with acute or convalescent COVID-19. The sequencing sample was made of peripheral blood. The chain is built from TRBV11-2 and TRBJ2-1; D remains unclear. This CDR3 reads CASSTTPEYNEQFF. The CDR3, as DNA: TGTGCCAGCAGCACCACTCCCGAGTACAATGAGCAGTTCTTC. The complete variable domain, with remaining parts taken from reference TRBV11-2 and TRBJ2-1, reads EAGVAQSPRYKIIEKRQSVAFWCNPISGHATLYWYQQILGQGPKLLIQFQNNGVVDDSQLPKDRFSAERLKGVDSTLKIQPAKLEDSAVYLCASSTTPEYNEQFFGPGTRLTVL.